What follows describes a single TCR beta chain. Here immunoSEQ multiplex PCR was the method, and the copy in TCRdb shows in-frame clones only, minus some. Altogether 100,000 to 110,000 clones are present, approximately 91% being singletons, with the ten largest covering about 0.15%. The data belong to a study of siplizumab effects on memory and regulatory T cells. CDR1 and CDR2 (germline): SQVTM, ANQGSEA. V trimming: 2 bases; J trimming: 5 bases; junction bases outside the gene matches: 7. The CDR3 spans 16 residues. The sequence was collected from a human donor in good health. The gene calls are TRBV29-1 and TRBJ2-2; 11 positions match TRBD2. Specimen: CD4+ T cells sorted from blood. The CDR3 DNA follows: TGCAGCGTTGAACCAATAGCGGGGGGGCATACCGGGGAGCTGTTTTTT. This codes for CSVEPIAGGHTGELFF.